These 22 T cell receptor beta chains were all obtained from the same sample, sequenced in a study of CD8 T cells in Susac syndrome. RNA amounts of about 0.5 to 1 ug underwent reverse transcription with random hexamers. TCRdb reprocessed the immunoSEQ multiplex PCR reads with MiXCR, giving one entry per CDR3 protein. Of some 170,000 distinct CDR3 sequences detected, about 94% appear once; the ten largest clones hold approximately 0.1%. The sequencing input was CD4+ T cells from PBMCs. These receptors were collected from a human donor in good health.

The V gene is TRBV24-1, the J gene TRBJ1-4; TRBD1 is a possible D gene (5 bases). The CDR3 is 13 amino acids. The V gene's germline CDR1 is KGHDR and CDR2 SFDVKD. V lost 8 bases and J 3 bases, leaving 9 bases between the germline ends. CDR3 amino acids: CATMRGPNEKLFF. CDR3 nucleotide sequence: TGTGCCACCATGAGGGGCCCTAATGAAAAACTGTTTTTT.

The chain has TRBV27 and TRBJ2-7; D remains ambiguous. Germline values: CDR1 MNHEY, CDR2 SMNVEV (reference sequence). The CDR3 totals 13 residues. Trimming removed 8 bases from V and 3 bases from J, with 14 bases in between. CDR3 residues: CASAPSRFYEQYF. CDR3 sequence (DNA): TGTGCCAGCGCCCCCTCGAGATTCTACGAGCAGTACTTC.

The rearrangement joins TRBV18 to TRBJ1-4; D not resolved. The V end was cut by 8 bases, the J end by 2 bases, with 12 bases between. Looked up from germline, CDR1 is KGHSH and CDR2 is LQKENI. This CDR3 comprises 14 residues. CDR3 amino acids: CASGSSATNEKLFF. In nucleotides, the CDR3 is TGTGCCAGCGGGTCTTCAGCCACTAATGAAAAACTGTTTTTT.

The chain joins TRBV27 to TRBJ1-2; TRBD1 might be the D (5 bases). Germline V CDR1 and CDR2: MNHEY, SMNVEV (reference sequence). The CDR3 covers 13 residues. The V end was cut by 4 bases, the J end by 7 bases, with 13 bases between. CDR3 DNA sequence: TGTGCCAGCAGTTGGACATATGGTAGTGGCTACACCTTC. Translation: CASSWTYGSGYTF.

The gene calls are TRBV20-1 and TRBJ2-1; TRBD2 matches 7 bases. Germline V gene data show CDR1 as DFQATT and CDR2 as SNEGSKA (reference sequence). This CDR3 has 13 residues. The V segment lost 6 bases and the J segment 3 bases; nucleotides outside the gene matches: 5. CDR3 residues: CSAPRGNYNEQFF. The CDR3 coding sequence is TGCAGTGCCCCGCGGGGGAACTACAATGAGCAGTTCTTC.

This chain connects TRBV14 to TRBJ2-7; D may be TRBD2 (6 bases). CDR3 length equals 15 residues. The germline V gene has CDR1 SGHDN and CDR2 FVKESK. With 1 base removed from V and 5 bases from J, the gap between germline ends came to 15 bases. The CDR3: CASSQVGGAIHEQYF. In DNA form, the CDR3 reads TGTGCCAGCAGCCAAGTAGGAGGGGCGATCCACGAGCAGTACTTC.

The chain carries TRBV20-1 and TRBJ2-7; D is ambiguous. V was trimmed by 4 bases and J by 0 bases, leaving 4 bases between them. CDR3 size: 11 residues. Germline values: CDR1 DFQATT, CDR2 SNEGSKA (reference sequence). CDR3 coding DNA: TGCAGTGCTAAGGACTCCTACGAGCAGTACTTC. Protein: CSAKDSYEQYF.

The chain employs TRBV30 and TRBJ2-4; TRBD2 might be the D (6 bases). The CDR3 is made up of 14 amino acids. Germline V gene sequence: CDR1 GTSNPN, CDR2 SVGIG (reference sequence). V lost 3 bases, J lost 2 bases, and 11 bases lay in between. CDR3 protein: CAWSPAGPKNIQYF. CDR3 nucleotide sequence: TGTGCCTGGAGCCCCGCGGGACCCAAAAACATTCAGTACTTC.

The chain has TRBV24-1 and TRBJ2-7, with TRBD2 identical over 11 bases. Germline V gives CDR1 KGHDR, CDR2 SFDVKD. The CDR3 totals 17 residues. Trimming took 3 bases from V and 2 from J; bases not matched to a gene: 8. CDR3 loop: CATSDPRLAGLPYEQYF. The CDR3 coding sequence is TGTGCCACCAGTGATCCGAGACTAGCGGGGCTGCCCTACGAGCAGTACTTC.

CDR3 amino acids: CASSVGLHSVNTQYF. In nucleotides, the CDR3 is TGTGCCAGCAGCGTAGGTCTGCACTCGGTAAATACGCAGTATTTT. The chain links TRBV9 to TRBJ2-3; D is unclear. The CDR3 sequence is 15 residues long. Germline V gene sequence: CDR1 SGDLS, CDR2 YYNGEE. V lost 0 bases and J lost 7, with 15 bases in between. The entire variable domain, with the rest obtained from reference TRBV9 and TRBJ2-3, is as follows: DSGVTQTPKHLITATGQRVTLRCSPRSGDLSVYWYQQSLDQGLQFLIQYYNGEERAKGNILERFSAQQFPDLHSELNLSSLELGDSALYFCASSVGLHSVNTQYFGPGTRLTVL.

This clonotype came up once. The chain links TRBV4-3 to TRBJ2-6; unclear D gene. Germline V gene data show CDR1 as LGHNA and CDR2 as YSLEER. Between the trimmed V and J ends, which lost 3 bases and 0 bases, there was a span of 24 bases. CDR3 length equals 21 residues. In nucleotides, the CDR3 is TGCGCCAGCAGCCAGCGCGGTGGTCGGCAACGCCCCCTCTCTGGGGCCAACGTCCTGACTTTC. This sequence encodes CASSQRGGRQRPLSGANVLTF.

The V gene is TRBV27, the J gene TRBJ2-1, with 9 bases matching TRBD2. CDR3 length equals 18 residues. Losses at the gene ends were 3 bases for V and 7 bases for J; bases not matched to a gene: 16. Germline assignment: CDR1 MNHEY and CDR2 SMNVEV (reference sequence). As DNA, the CDR3 is TGTGCCAGCAGTTTCGCTCCGACCACTAGCGGGCGACGGAATGAGCAGTTCTTC. It codes for CASSFAPTTSGRRNEQFF.

CDR3 nucleotide sequence: TGTGCCAGCAGTGAAGGCGTCAGGGTGAGAGAGCAGTACTTC. Translated: CASSEGVRVREQYF. V gene TRBV6-1 combines with J gene TRBJ2-7; tentative D call: TRBD1 (5 bases). CDR3 length equals 14 residues. V was shortened by 1 base and J by 7 bases, with 14 bases between the two germline ends. The germline V gene has CDR1 MNHNS and CDR2 SASEGT.

This sequence joins TRBV7-2 and TRBJ2-5; possibly TRBD2 for D (5 bases). The germline gives CDR1 SGHTA, CDR2 FQGNSA. Deletions cut 0 bases from V and 4 bases from J, with 9 bases between. The CDR3 is 14 amino acids. The CDR3: CASSLAGSAETQYF. The CDR3 coding sequence is TGTGCCAGCAGCTTAGCCGGTAGCGCAGAGACCCAGTACTTC.

The V and J genes are TRBV12-3 or TRBV12-4 and TRBJ1-1, with D perhaps matching TRBD1 (5 bases). Trimming took off 4 bases at V and 4 bases at J, with 13 bases between the two ends. The CDR3 runs 14 residues. CDR3 in amino acids: CASSSTKGTTEAFF. CDR3 nucleotides: TGTGCCAGCAGTTCGACAAAGGGGACCACTGAAGCTTTCTTT.

V and J are TRBV7-9 and TRBJ2-3; either TRBD1 or TRBD2 may supply D (5 bases each). Between the trimmed V and J ends, which lost 1 base and 2 bases, there was a span of 10 bases. Per germline, CDR1 SEHNR and CDR2 FQNEAQ (reference sequence). The CDR3 totals 15 residues. This CDR3 is CASSLVAGTTDTQYF. In DNA form, the CDR3 reads TGTGCCAGCAGCTTAGTCGCAGGGACCACAGATACGCAGTATTTT.

J is TRBJ2-1 and V is TRBV5-4; 10 nucleotides line up with TRBD1. V lost 4 bases and J lost 7; bases outside the gene matches: 8. Germline V lookup: CDR1 SGHNT, CDR2 YYREEE (reference sequence). This CDR3 spans 15 amino acids. CDR3: CASSISRQGANEQFF. The CDR3 DNA sequence: TGTGCCAGCAGCATAAGCAGACAGGGGGCAAATGAGCAGTTCTTC.

V and J are TRBV24-1 and TRBJ2-3; D unresolved. CDR1 is KGHDR, CDR2 SFDVKD, per germline. V was cut by 5 bases and J by 3 bases, with 5 bases left in between. CDR3 length: 12 amino acids. The DNA of the CDR3 is TGTGCCACCAGTGGTCGGACAGATACGCAGTATTTT. Residues: CATSGRTDTQYF.

This clonotype was recorded once. The chain joins TRBV5-1 to TRBJ2-3; unclear D gene. Between the trimmed V and J ends, which lost 0 bases and 4 bases, there was a span of 9 bases. The CDR3 totals 14 residues. The germline V gene encodes CDR1 SGHRS and CDR2 YFSETQ. The CDR3 bases are TGCGCCAGCAGCTTGGTGGTCAATCCAGATACGCAGTATTTT. This codes for CASSLVVNPDTQYF. Supplemented by reference TRBV5-1 and TRBJ2-3, the full variable domain reads KAGVTQTPRYLIKTRGQQVTLSCSPISGHRSVSWYQQTPGQGLQFLFEYFSETQRNKGNFPGRFSGRQFSNSRSEMNVSTLELGDSALYLCASSLVVNPDTQYFGPGTRLTVL.

The V gene is TRBV20-1, the J gene TRBJ2-7; a possible D gene is TRBD2 (5 bases). Germline-derived CDR1 and CDR2 are DFQATT and SNEGSKA (reference sequence). The length of the CDR3 is 13 residues. Between the trimmed V and J ends, which lost 0 bases and 3 bases, there was a span of 9 bases. For the CDR3, the DNA is TGCAGTGCTAGAGATCCAGGACTCTACGAGCAGTACTTC. Translating it yields CSARDPGLYEQYF.

The chain recombines TRBV15 with TRBJ2-7; maybe TRBD1 (5 bases). Trimming left V 4 bases short and J 0 bases short, with 13 bases between. The CDR3 runs 15 residues. Germline V CDR1 and CDR2: LNHNV, YYDKDF (reference sequence). CDR3 amino acids: CATSKSTDPSYEQYF. In DNA form, the CDR3 reads TGTGCCACCAGCAAGTCGACAGACCCCTCCTACGAGCAGTACTTC.

The chain joins TRBV29-1 to TRBJ2-1, with D possibly being TRBD2 (7 bases). CDR3 size: 15 residues. The ends were cut back, 5 bases at V and 6 bases at J, with 20 bases in the middle. Germline CDR1 and CDR2: SQVTM and ANQGSEA. This chain's CDR3 is CSVSSRGGGRNEQFF. CDR3 sequence (DNA): TGCAGCGTTTCGTCGCGGGGAGGGGGGCGCAATGAGCAGTTCTTC.